This T cell receptor (beta chain) came from a study of beta chain features in type 1 diabetes (dated by TCRdb to 2017 to 2018). Study-level background: Mean age, gender distribution, total cell number and subset yield were not different between patients and healthy donors. Across all samples, about 110 million sorted cells were examined, and cell number per subset correlated strongly with RNA yield. The study compared the TCRB repertoires of sorted circulating CD4+ T cell subsets in recently diagnosed type 1 diabetes patients with those in matched healthy donors. Naive and central memory subsets were obtained from all 30 or so donors, but regulatory and stem cell-like memory subsets were isolated from only 8 patients and roughly 8 healthy donors. Findings and caveats that apply to the study as a whole: A moderate but significant shortening of TCRB CDR3 length was observed in type 1 diabetes patients in all four CD4+ subsets. Fewer insertions and more nucleotide deletions at VDJ recombination sites were observed in patients with type 1 diabetes, implying thymic rearrangement abnormalities. Because cDNA was sequenced instead of genomic DNA, activated cells with high expression could be over-represented, although the groups did not differ in activation or CD3 levels. HLA sub-analyses involved small numbers of individuals, so any influence of HLA type on TCRB rearrangement remained unresolved. Naive, central memory and regulatory TCRB repertoires appeared to be more alike among patients than among healthy donors. Shorter templates might have been favored by PCR, but patient and control samples were amplified and corrected together, so both groups would have been affected equally by any skew.

Counted from cysteine to phenylalanine, this CDR3 has 15 amino acids. The CDR3 DNA has 45 bases and is translated from base 1. Between the V and J ends, shortened by 5 bases and 6 bases respectively, the junction contains 17 bases. The germline V gene gives CDR1 as SGHAT and CDR2 as FQNNGV. The entire amount of isolated RNA was reverse transcribed using the High Capacity cDNA Reverse Transcription Kit, so the sequenced TCRB transcripts were expressed ones. Deep immunoSEQ sequencing was performed on naive, central memory and regulatory T cell samples, with an average of roughly 3.5 million total reads per sample. Sorted cells were lysed in RLT buffer, and RNA was extracted using DNase-treated RNeasy Micro or Mini kits according to cell number. To prevent cross-contamination, each cell subset was processed individually, whereas patient and healthy donor samples were processed jointly. The immunoSEQ multiplex PCR was used to amplify TCRB sequences from cDNA, generating 87-bp fragments that spanned the CDR3 region. Sequencing of the amplicons was done on the Illumina HiSeq platform. Regarding the original processing steps: Synthetic template baselines were used to correct PCR bias computationally, reads within Hamming distance 2 were collapsed together, and singletons that could not be merged were discarded. Reads were aligned against IMGT to assign V, D and J genes, CDR3 length and insertions or deletions at six rearrangement sites. Within each subset, clonotype counts were normalized to sorted cell number, after which true diversity and Gini coefficients were computed with the tcR R package. The overlap coefficient, calculated on TCRB nucleotide sequences, was used to quantify repertoire sharing. TCRdb re-hosts the immuneACCESS table, in-frame sequences only. Its copies lack some clones; in the studies checked, an unresolved V gene accounts for under half of them, and the cause for the rest is not known. The DNA was the basis for D and trimming; V, J and clone size are from that table. The sample contains 150,000 to 200,000 clones, 6.5% to 8.5% of them found a single time. Roughly 0.46% of the sample belongs to the ten largest clones.

About this clone: Its recognized antigen is unknown. No base-level quality is on record; no much larger clone is a single base apart.

From each donor, a single peripheral blood sample of around 0.12 L on average was drawn into heparinised tubes. Naive, central memory, regulatory and stem cell-like memory CD4+ T cells were sorted on a BD FACSAria II using a panel including CD45RO, CCR7, CD25, CD127, CD95 and CD27. Every sorted population had a purity above 95%. PBMCs were isolated right away by Lymphoprep density gradient centrifugation and were stained directly, without culture. So that batch effects would be minimized, each experiment stained and sorted samples in pairs, pairing one healthy donor with one patient. The specimen was central memory CD4+ T cells from blood. Here the chain combines TRBV11-2 and TRBJ1-5, and perhaps TRBD1 as D gene, on 6 matching bases. The sequence came from a man between 18 and 35 years old with type 1 diabetes. DNA sequence: TGTGCCAGCAGCATCCGACCGGGGGGCGGTCAGCCCCAGCATTTT. This is translated as CASSIRPGGGQPQHF.